What follows are 17 T cell receptor beta chains derived from one specimen sequenced in a study of lymphopenia after photon versus proton radiotherapy. Only in-frame clones appear in the TCRdb table, and some are missing; sequencing was by immunoSEQ multiplex PCR. The sample yields roughly 35,000 clones, about 84% seen once. Sequencing used peripheral blood, obtained from a patient treated with photon-based radiotherapy. These receptors originate from a man aged 45-65 years with gastric cancer.

V gene TRBV15 combines with J gene TRBJ2-7; D ambiguous. Germline lookup yields CDR1 LNHNV and CDR2 YYDKDF (reference sequence). The CDR3 loop spans 13 amino acids. The germline V and J ends were trimmed by 1 base and 0 bases, with 4 bases remaining between them. DNA of the CDR3: TGTGCCACCAGCAGAGGGTTCTCCTACGAGCAGTACTTC. Amino acid sequence: CATSRGFSYEQYF.

The chain joins TRBV5-4 to TRBJ2-2; TRBD2 aligns across 14 bases. V lost 4 bases, J lost 4 bases, and 3 bases stayed unmatched. In germline, CDR1 is SGHNT, CDR2 YYREEE (reference sequence). The CDR3 spans 16 residues. The CDR3 loop is CASSGTSGRSTGELFF. The CDR3 region has the DNA TGTGCCAGCAGCGGGACTAGCGGGAGAAGCACCGGGGAGCTGTTTTTT.

The V call is TRBV7-2, the J call TRBJ2-7; 13 bases match TRBD2. J was trimmed by 4 bases and V by 1 base; bases with no gene match: 4. The CDR3 totals 16 residues. CDR1 and CDR2 from the germline V gene are SGHTA and FQGNSA. The CDR3 loop reads CASSLDGTSGIYEQYF. The CDR3 bases are TGTGCCAGCAGCTTAGATGGGACTAGCGGGATTTACGAGCAGTACTTC.

This clone was seen only once. The gene calls are TRBV4-1 and TRBJ1-5, with TRBD1 identical over 8 bases. J was trimmed by 2 bases and V by 0 bases; bases with no gene match: 15. CDR1 and CDR2 from the germline V gene are MGHRA and YSYEKL. This CDR3 contains 20 residues. CDR3 in DNA: TGCGCCAGCAGCCAAGAGACTCCCGGACAGGGAATTAGAGGCAATCAGCCCCAGCATTTT. This sequence encodes CASSQETPGQGIRGNQPQHF.

The chain is built from TRBV6-5 and TRBJ1-2; D gene unclear. This CDR3 region has 13 residues. The germline V and J ends were trimmed by 5 bases and 8 bases, with 15 bases remaining between them. Germline V gene sequence: CDR1 MNHEY, CDR2 SVGAGI. The CDR3 spells CASSRVQGGGYTF. The DNA for the CDR3 is TGTGCCAGCAGTAGGGTCCAAGGTGGGGGCTACACCTTC.

This clone was counted between two and nine times. The V call is TRBV5-1, the J call TRBJ2-1; D is unclear. V dropped 0 bases and J dropped 4 bases, with 11 bases sitting between them. CDR3 length equals 15 residues. CDR1 is SGHRS, CDR2 YFSETQ, per germline. CDR3 in DNA: TGCGCCAGCAGCTTGGCCGGGCTAGTTTACAATGAGCAGTTCTTC. Its protein is CASSLAGLVYNEQFF.

The chain recombines TRBV28 with TRBJ1-4; D gene uncertain. Germline CDR1 and CDR2: MDHEN and SYDVKM. The length of the CDR3 is 15 residues. Trimming took off 4 bases at V and 4 bases at J, with 13 bases between the two ends. The CDR3 sequence: CASSSEQRYNEKLFF. The CDR3 bases are TGTGCCAGCAGTTCGGAACAACGGTATAATGAAAAACTGTTTTTT.

CDR3 nucleotide sequence: TGTGCCAGCAGCGTCAGGGGGAGCTATGGCTACACCTTC. Translating gives CASSVRGSYGYTF. V usage is TRBV7-2 and J usage is TRBJ1-2; TRBD1 matches 7 bases. The CDR3 length is 13 residues. V lost 5 bases to trimming and J lost 4 bases; unmatched junction nucleotides: 4. Germline values: CDR1 SGHTA, CDR2 FQGNSA.

This chain links TRBV28 with TRBJ1-1, with TRBD1 matching 8 bases. The J segment lost 1 base and the V segment lost 6 bases, leaving 13 bases of the junction unmatched. This CDR3 spans 17 amino acids. Germline V CDR1 and CDR2: MDHEN, SYDVKM. The CDR3 sequence is CASSQDQGAIRNTEAFF. The CDR3 region has the DNA TGTGCCAGCAGCCAAGATCAGGGGGCGATACGGAACACTGAAGCTTTCTTT.

The chain combines TRBV4-3 with TRBJ2-1; no reliable D call. Germline loops: CDR1 LGHNA, CDR2 YSLEER. With 4 bases removed from V and 0 bases from J, the gap between germline ends came to 10 bases. This CDR3 contains 15 residues. The CDR3 is CASSRVASSYNEQFF. The CDR3 bases are TGCGCCAGCAGCCGAGTCGCTAGCTCCTACAATGAGCAGTTCTTC.

The chain uses TRBV18 and TRBJ2-1, with 9 bases identical to TRBD1. Germline trimming cut 5 bases from V and 3 bases from J; bases unmatched to any gene: 5. Germline CDR1 is KGHSH and CDR2 is LQKENI. CDR3 length: 15 amino acids. CDR3 region: CASSFRTGDYNEQFF. The CDR3 DNA sequence: TGTGCCAGCTCATTCCGGACAGGGGACTACAATGAGCAGTTCTTC.

The rearrangement joins TRBV7-9 to TRBJ1-4; no clear D gene. Between the trimmed V and J ends, which lost 5 bases and 6 bases, there was a span of 7 bases. Germline CDR1 is SEHNR and CDR2 is FQNEAQ (reference sequence). The CDR3 covers 12 residues. CDR3 DNA sequence: TGTGCCAGCAGCCTTATATATGAAAAACTGTTTTTT. The encoded protein is CASSLIYEKLFF.

The V call is TRBV5-1, the J call TRBJ2-2; TRBD2 matches 9 bases. The trim removed 2 bases at V and 1 base at J, leaving 6 bases unmatched. The CDR3 contains 17 residues. Germline CDR1 SGHRS, CDR2 YFSETQ. The CDR3: CASSLGETSGNTGELFF. The CDR3 DNA reads TGCGCCAGCAGCTTAGGCGAGACTAGCGGGAACACCGGGGAGCTGTTTTTT.

J is TRBJ1-1 and V is TRBV2; D uncertain. The germline V gene has CDR1 SNHLY and CDR2 FYNNEI. The CDR3 is made up of 15 amino acids. Trimming took off 5 bases at V and 0 bases at J, with 13 bases between the two ends. CDR3 protein: CASSISGLMNTEAFF. The CDR3 DNA sequence: TGTGCCAGCAGTATCAGTGGCCTCATGAACACTGAAGCTTTCTTT.

The rearrangement uses TRBV2 and TRBJ2-4; TRBD1 might be the D (6 bases). The CDR3 is 14 amino acids. Trimming removed 2 bases from V and 1 base from J, with 6 bases in between. Germline values: CDR1 SNHLY, CDR2 FYNNEI. The CDR3 reads CASSEQGAKNIQYF. The DNA of the CDR3 is TGTGCCAGCAGTGAACAGGGGGCCAAAAACATTCAGTACTTC.

Written as DNA, the CDR3 is TGTGCCAGCAGCGTAGGTCACCCAACCACCTACGAGCAGTACTTC. Protein sequence: CASSVGHPTTYEQYF. This sequence joins TRBV9 and TRBJ2-7, with unresolved D. Germline values: CDR1 SGDLS, CDR2 YYNGEE. Trimming left V 0 bases short and J 2 bases short, with 12 bases between. This CDR3 is built from 15 residues.

V and J are TRBV6-1 and TRBJ1-1, with 9 bases aligning to TRBD1. Losses at the gene ends were 0 bases for V and 8 bases for J; bases not matched to a gene: 4. Per germline, CDR1 MNHNS and CDR2 SASEGT. The CDR3 is 14 amino acids. Here the CDR3 DNA reads TGTGCCAGCAGTGAAGCGGAGGACAGGGGCGAAGCTTTCTTT. Its translation is CASSEAEDRGEAFF.